These 26 T cell receptor beta chains were sequenced from one sample in a study of control samples from healthy donors and cancer patients. This table comes from immunoSEQ multiplex PCR, and its TCRdb copy is limited to in-frame clones, with some not included. The sample carries about 19,000 clones, 84% recorded once. The sample consisted of PBMCs. These receptors originate from a woman aged 70-85 years with lung cancer.

Remarks on this clone: A read error may produce the germline difference seen at one junction end. CDR3 DNA: TGTGCCACCAGCAGAGCCCCAGGGGGCTCGTCGGGTAATGACCAGTTCTTC. Residues: CATSRAPGGSSGNDQFF. The rearrangement uses TRBV15 and TRBJ2-1, with 8 positions matching TRBD1. The CDR3 contains 17 residues. CDR1 LNHNV and CDR2 YYDKDF come from the germline V gene (reference sequence).

The chain employs TRBV7-2 and TRBJ2-1; D is undetermined. This CDR3 comprises 15 residues. Trimming removed 1 base from V and 4 bases from J, with 11 bases in between. Germline V gene data show CDR1 as SGHTA and CDR2 as FQGNSA. CDR3 sequence reads: CASSLDSGGYNEQFF. The CDR3 nucleotides read TGTGCCAGCAGCTTAGATAGTGGTGGGTACAATGAGCAGTTCTTC. Together with reference TRBV7-2 and TRBJ2-1, the CDR3 gives the full variable domain: GAGVSQSPSNKVTEKGKDVELRCDPISGHTALYWYRQSLGQGLEFLIYFQGNSAPDKSGLPSDRFSAERTGGSVSTLTIQRTQQEDSAVYLCASSLDSGGYNEQFFGPGTRLTVL.

This clone appeared a few times. This chain joins TRBV20-1 and TRBJ1-1; D remains unclear. The CDR3 extends over 13 amino acids. The germline V gene encodes CDR1 DFQATT and CDR2 SNEGSKA (reference sequence). Trimming took off 3 bases at V and 1 base at J, with 9 bases between the two ends. The CDR3 bases are TGCAGTGCTAGTACCGACCAGAACACTGAAGCTTTCTTT. Amino acid sequence: CSASTDQNTEAFF.

The rearrangement joins TRBV5-6 to TRBJ1-2, with 9 bases matching TRBD1. CDR1 and CDR2 (germline): SGHDT, YYEEEE. Trimming took 4 bases from V and 2 from J; bases not matched to a gene: 3. The CDR3 length is 14 residues. The CDR3 protein is CASSQTGGNYGYTF. The CDR3 nucleotides read TGTGCCAGCAGCCAAACAGGGGGCAACTATGGCTACACCTTC.

This clone was recorded once. The gene calls are TRBV12-3 or TRBV12-4 and TRBJ1-5; D may be TRBD1 (5 bases). The V end lost 6 bases, the J end lost 4 bases, and 10 bases lay between the germline ends. The CDR3 is 13 residues long. CDR3 nucleotides: TGTGCCAGCAGGTTGGGGGGAAATCAGCCCCAGCATTTT. Protein product: CASRLGGNQPQHF.

V and J are TRBV9 and TRBJ2-3, with D uncertain. Trimming took 0 bases from V and 2 from J, leaving 7 bases between them. CDR1 is SGDLS and CDR2 is YYNGEE in the germline V gene. The length of the CDR3 is 14 residues. CDR3 nucleotide sequence: TGTGCCAGCAGCGTAGTTGACTTCACAGATACGCAGTATTTT. Its protein product is CASSVVDFTDTQYF.

This clone has just one count. The chain combines TRBV27 with TRBJ1-5; the match to TRBD1 covers 7 bases. Losses at the gene ends were 8 bases for V and 3 bases for J; bases not matched to a gene: 4. Looked up from germline, CDR1 is MNHEY and CDR2 is SMNVEV (reference sequence). The CDR3 totals 13 residues. The CDR3 region is CASGDRANQPQHF. In DNA, the CDR3 is TGTGCCAGCGGAGACAGGGCCAATCAGCCCCAGCATTTT.

The CDR3 reads CASSPGLAGHPANTGELFF. The CDR3 nucleotides read TGTGCCAGCAGCCCGGGACTAGCGGGCCACCCGGCGAACACCGGGGAGCTGTTTTTT. This chain connects TRBV7-9 to TRBJ2-2, with 12 bases lining up with TRBD2. CDR3 length equals 19 residues. The V and J ends lost 5 bases and 0 bases, in that order; junction bases with no gene match: 10. Germline CDR1 reads SEHNR; CDR2 reads FQNEAQ (reference sequence).

The V gene is TRBV19, the J gene TRBJ1-5, with D maybe TRBD1 (5 bases). The V gene's germline CDR1 is LNHDA and CDR2 SQIVND (reference sequence). CDR3 length equals 13 residues. V gave up 5 bases and J gave up 2 bases, with 7 bases separating them. The CDR3 region has the DNA TGTGCCAGTAGTCGCAGGGGCAATCAGCCCCAGCATTTT. The encoded protein is CASSRRGNQPQHF. Variable domain in full (rest from reference TRBV19 and TRBJ1-5): DGGITQSPKYLFRKEGQNVTLSCEQNLNHDAMYWYRQDPGQGLRLIYYSQIVNDFQKGDIAEGYSVSREKKESFPLTVTSAQKNPTAFYLCASSRRGNQPQHFGDGTRLSIL.

The V gene is TRBV19, the J gene TRBJ2-3; D could derive from TRBD1 or TRBD2 (5 bases each). Trimming pared 5 bases from V and 5 bases from J, leaving 14 bases between. The CDR3 is made up of 14 amino acids. The germline V gene encodes CDR1 LNHDA and CDR2 SQIVND (reference sequence). CDR3 region: CASSFGTEQDTQYF. The CDR3 DNA sequence: TGTGCCAGTAGTTTCGGGACGGAGCAAGATACGCAGTATTTT.

V is TRBV18 and J is TRBJ2-7; D is tentatively TRBD1 or TRBD2 (5 bases each). CDR3 length: 14 amino acids. The V gene's germline CDR1 is KGHSH and CDR2 LQKENI. Trimming removed 3 bases from V and 3 bases from J, with 12 bases in between. CDR3 nucleotide sequence: TGTGCCAGCTCACCGGGACCTCCAAACTACGAGCAGTACTTC. Amino acid sequence: CASSPGPPNYEQYF.

The chain carries TRBV5-6 and TRBJ1-5, with a tentative D call TRBD1 (5 bases). The CDR3 contains 13 residues. Trimming took 0 bases from V and 5 from J, leaving 6 bases between them. Germline V CDR1 and CDR2: SGHDT, YYEEEE. The CDR3 DNA reads TGTGCCAGCAGCTTGGCACAGGATCAGCCCCAGCATTTT. Protein sequence: CASSLAQDQPQHF.

The sample holds a few counts of this clone. The rearrangement joins TRBV18 to TRBJ2-7, with 8 nucleotides matching TRBD2. From germline, CDR1 is KGHSH and CDR2 LQKENI. The length of the CDR3 is 16 residues. V gave up 2 bases and J gave up 6 bases; unmatched junction bases: 12. The CDR3 nucleotides read TGTGCCAGCTCACCAGTTACGAGCGGGAGCTCGACCGAGCAGTACTTC. Encoded protein: CASSPVTSGSSTEQYF.

This clone was found a few times. The chain has TRBV5-4 and TRBJ2-1; 8 nucleotides agree with TRBD1. Germline-derived CDR1 and CDR2 are SGHNT and YYREEE (reference sequence). This CDR3 contains 17 residues. V lost 4 bases and J lost 1; bases outside the gene matches: 10. CDR3 sequence reads: CASSPGQGQLSYNEQFF. CDR3 bases: TGTGCCAGCAGCCCAGGACAGGGACAGTTATCCTACAATGAGCAGTTCTTC. Full variable domain (remainder filled in from reference TRBV5-4 and TRBJ2-1): ETGVTQSPTHLIKTRGQQVTLRCSSQSGHNTVSWYQQALGQGPQFIFQYYREEENGRGNFPPRFSGLQFPNYSSELNVNALELDDSALYLCASSPGQGQLSYNEQFFGPGTRLTVL.

The chain joins TRBV11-2 to TRBJ2-2, with 9 positions matching TRBD1. Unmatched junction bases numbered 9, after V lost 5 bases and J lost 5 bases. CDR3 length: 16 residues. Germline V gene sequence: CDR1 SGHAT, CDR2 FQNNGV. The DNA of the CDR3 is TGTGCCAGCAGCACCCGGGACAGGGTATTGACCGGGGAGCTGTTTTTT. This sequence encodes CASSTRDRVLTGELFF.

This clone was counted between two and nine times. The chain recombines TRBV19 with TRBJ1-5; D remains unclear. This CDR3 region has 15 residues. Trimming removed 9 bases at V and 0 bases at J, with 15 bases between. From germline, CDR1 is LNHDA and CDR2 SQIVND (reference sequence). CDR3 DNA: TGTGCCAGCAGAGAGGTCGTTGGTAGCAATCAGCCCCAGCATTTT. The encoded protein is CASREVVGSNQPQHF.

The rearrangement joins TRBV9 to TRBJ2-5, with 7 bases matching TRBD2. After removal of 3 bases from V and 5 bases from J, the junction contained 7 bases not matched to a gene. The CDR3 is made up of 14 amino acids. Germline V gene sequence: CDR1 SGDLS, CDR2 YYNGEE. Here the CDR3 DNA reads TGTGCCAGCAGCGACTTAGCGGGTGGTGAGACCCAGTACTTC. Encoded protein: CASSDLAGGETQYF.

To note about this clone: A read error may produce the germline difference seen at one junction end. The genes are TRBV7-9 and TRBJ1-5; the match to TRBD1 covers 9 bases. This CDR3 region has 16 residues. CDR1 and CDR2 from the germline V gene are SEHNR and FQNEAQ (reference sequence). The CDR3 DNA reads as TGTGCCAGCACCTTAGGTACAGGGGGCGTCAATCAGCCCCAGCATTTT. This codes for CASTLGTGGVNQPQHF. The whole variable domain, remainder taken from reference TRBV7-9 and TRBJ1-5, is DTGVSQNPRHKITKRGQNVTFRCDPISEHNRLYWYRQTLGQGPEFLTYFQNEAQLEKSRLLSDRFSAERPKGSFSTLEIQRTEQGDSAMYLCASTLGTGGVNQPQHFGDGTRLSIL.

This clone has just one count. The CDR3: CASSFTSYEELFF. CDR3 bases: TGCGCCAGCAGCTTCACTAGCTACGAGGAGCTGTTTTTT. The chain couples TRBV5-1 to TRBJ2-2; D possibly corresponds to TRBD2 (6 bases). V was shortened by 2 bases and J by 10 bases, with 12 bases between the two germline ends. There are 13 residues in the CDR3. CDR1 and CDR2 (germline): SGHRS, YFSETQ.

The rearrangement uses TRBV2 and TRBJ1-5; unclear D gene. With 8 bases removed from V and 5 bases from J, the gap between germline ends came to 13 bases. The CDR3 runs 13 residues. The germline gives CDR1 SNHLY, CDR2 FYNNEI. The CDR3 nucleotides are TGTGCCAGCTGTGCGGCCGAAGATCAGCCCCAGCATTTT. Protein product: CASCAAEDQPQHF.

Here the CDR3 DNA reads TGTGCCAGCAGTCCCTTGGCGGGAGGCACAGATACGCAGTATTTT. It translates to CASSPLAGGTDTQYF. This sequence joins TRBV27 and TRBJ2-3; the match to TRBD2 covers 7 bases. Germline V gene lookup returns CDR1 MNHEY and CDR2 SMNVEV (reference sequence). CDR3 length: 15 amino acids. Germline trimming cut 5 bases from V and 1 base from J; bases unmatched to any gene: 6.

This clone was picked up one time. This chain joins TRBV7-2 and TRBJ2-1, with 12 bases lining up with TRBD2. The CDR3 is made up of 14 amino acids. V trimming: 7 bases; J trimming: 9 bases; junction bases outside the gene matches: 7. Germline V lookup: CDR1 SGHTA, CDR2 FQGNSA. DNA of the CDR3: TGTGCCAGCATCCTGACTAGCGGGGGTGGTGAGCAGTTCTTC. Encoded protein: CASILTSGGGEQFF. The full variable domain, rest sourced from reference TRBV7-2 and TRBJ2-1, is GAGVSQSPSNKVTEKGKDVELRCDPISGHTALYWYRQSLGQGLEFLIYFQGNSAPDKSGLPSDRFSAERTGGSVSTLTIQRTQQEDSAVYLCASILTSGGGEQFFGPGTRLTVL.

The chain combines TRBV28 with TRBJ1-2, with D unclear. The germline V gene encodes CDR1 MDHEN and CDR2 SYDVKM. Trimming took 5 bases from V and 6 from J, leaving 7 bases between them. The CDR3 consists of 11 residues. CDR3 residues: CASSTVDGYTF. CDR3 bases: TGTGCCAGCAGTACTGTCGATGGCTACACCTTC.

This clone was seen only once. This chain uses TRBV21-1 with TRBJ1-2; whether TRBD1, the table's D call, matches the DNA was not checked. TRBV21-1 is marked as a pseudogene. The CDR3 spans 14 residues. The CDR3 DNA is TGTGCCAGCAGCCCGGACATAGGGGCGGACGGCTACACCTTC. This codes for CASSPDIGADGYTF.

This clone was detected once. The chain recombines TRBV28 with TRBJ1-1; D possibly corresponds to TRBD1 (5 bases). The CDR3 is 16 amino acids. Between the trimmed V and J ends, which lost 5 bases and 1 base, there was a span of 17 bases. Germline CDR1 reads MDHEN; CDR2 reads SYDVKM. This CDR3 is CASSPGGRGSNTEAFF. For the CDR3, the DNA is TGTGCCAGCAGTCCCGGGGGTCGGGGCTCGAACACTGAAGCTTTCTTT.

This sequence joins TRBV3-1 (or the pseudogene TRBV3-2) and TRBJ1-1; tentative D call: TRBD1 (5 bases). V lost 4 bases and J lost 4, with 10 bases in between. Germline assignment: CDR1 LGHDT and CDR2 YNNKEL (reference sequence). The length of the CDR3 is 13 residues. CDR3 loop: CASSRGTSTEAFF. CDR3 nucleotide sequence: TGTGCCAGCAGCCGGGGGACTAGCACTGAAGCTTTCTTT.